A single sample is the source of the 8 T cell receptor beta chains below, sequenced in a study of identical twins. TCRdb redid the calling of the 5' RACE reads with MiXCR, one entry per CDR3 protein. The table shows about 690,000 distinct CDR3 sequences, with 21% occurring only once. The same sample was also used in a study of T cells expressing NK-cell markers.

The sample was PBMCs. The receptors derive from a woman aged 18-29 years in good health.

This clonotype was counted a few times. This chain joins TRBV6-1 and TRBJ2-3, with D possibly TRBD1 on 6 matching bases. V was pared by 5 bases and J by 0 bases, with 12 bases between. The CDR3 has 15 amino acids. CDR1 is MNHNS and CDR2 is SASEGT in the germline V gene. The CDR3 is CASSPQGISTDTQYF. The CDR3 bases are TGTGCCAGCAGTCCCCAGGGGATTAGCACAGATACGCAGTATTTT.

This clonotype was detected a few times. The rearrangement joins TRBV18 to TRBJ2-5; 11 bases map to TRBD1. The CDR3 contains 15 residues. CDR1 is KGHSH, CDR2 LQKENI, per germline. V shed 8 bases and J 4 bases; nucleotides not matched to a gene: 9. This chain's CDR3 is CASVGQGAIGETQYF. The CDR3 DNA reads TGTGCCAGCGTCGGACAGGGGGCGATTGGAGAGACCCAGTACTTC.

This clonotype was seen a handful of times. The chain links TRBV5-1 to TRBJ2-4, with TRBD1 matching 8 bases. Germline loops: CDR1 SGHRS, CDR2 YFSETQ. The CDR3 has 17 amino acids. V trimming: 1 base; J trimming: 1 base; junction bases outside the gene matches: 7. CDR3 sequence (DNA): TGCGCCAGCAGCTTGAGGGCGACAGGGGAGGCCAAAAACATTCAGTACTTC. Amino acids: CASSLRATGEAKNIQYF.

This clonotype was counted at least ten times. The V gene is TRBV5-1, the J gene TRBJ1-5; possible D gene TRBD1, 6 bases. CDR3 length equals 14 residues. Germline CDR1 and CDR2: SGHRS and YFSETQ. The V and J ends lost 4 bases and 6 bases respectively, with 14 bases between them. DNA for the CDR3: TGCGCCAGCAGCATCAGGGGTGGTGGTCAGCCCCAGCATTTT. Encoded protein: CASSIRGGGQPQHF. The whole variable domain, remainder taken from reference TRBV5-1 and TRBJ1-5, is KAGVTQTPRYLIKTRGQQVTLSCSPISGHRSVSWYQQTPGQGLQFLFEYFSETQRNKGNFPGRFSGRQFSNSRSEMNVSTLELGDSALYLCASSIRGGGQPQHFGDGTRLSIL.

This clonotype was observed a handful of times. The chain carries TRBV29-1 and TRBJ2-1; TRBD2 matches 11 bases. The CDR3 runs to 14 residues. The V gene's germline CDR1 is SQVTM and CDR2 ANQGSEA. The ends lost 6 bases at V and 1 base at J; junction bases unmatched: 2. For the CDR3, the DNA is TGCAGCGTCGCTAGCGGGAGGTCCTACAATGAGCAGTTCTTC. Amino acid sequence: CSVASGRSYNEQFF.

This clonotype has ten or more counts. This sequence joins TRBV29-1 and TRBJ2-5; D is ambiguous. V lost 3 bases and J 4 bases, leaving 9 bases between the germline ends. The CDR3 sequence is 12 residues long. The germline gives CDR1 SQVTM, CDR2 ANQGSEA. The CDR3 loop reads CSVELGSETQYF. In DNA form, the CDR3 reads TGCAGCGTTGAGTTGGGATCAGAGACCCAGTACTTC. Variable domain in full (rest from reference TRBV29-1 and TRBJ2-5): SAVISQKPSRDICQRGTSLTIQCQVDSQVTMMFWYRQQPGQSLTLIATANQGSEATYESGFVIDKFPISRPNLTFSTLTVSNMSPEDSSIYLCSVELGSETQYFGPGTRLLVL.

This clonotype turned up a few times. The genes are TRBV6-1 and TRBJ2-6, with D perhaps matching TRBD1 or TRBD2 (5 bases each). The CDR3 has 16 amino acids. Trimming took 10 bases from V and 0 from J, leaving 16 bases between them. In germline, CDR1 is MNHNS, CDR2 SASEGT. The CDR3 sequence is CAIMGRDLSGANVLTF. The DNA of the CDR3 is TGTGCCATCATGGGACGGGACCTCTCTGGGGCCAACGTCCTGACTTTC.

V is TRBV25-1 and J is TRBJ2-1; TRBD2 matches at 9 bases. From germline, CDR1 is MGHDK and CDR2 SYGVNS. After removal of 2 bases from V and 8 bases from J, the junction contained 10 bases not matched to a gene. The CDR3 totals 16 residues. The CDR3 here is CASSELLAGVVDEQFF. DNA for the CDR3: TGTGCCAGCAGTGAACTTTTAGCGGGAGTAGTGGATGAGCAGTTCTTC.